Listed below are T cell receptor beta chains from one sample, sequenced in a study of blood T cell repertoires in COVID-19. Assay: immunoSEQ multiplex PCR; the TCRdb copy retains only in-frame clones and omits some. The table has roughly 300,000 clones, about 85% seen once. Material: PBMCs or T cells enriched from blood (not recorded which). These receptors all stem from a woman in her fifties or sixties who had recovered from COVID-19. Both conserved end residues are part of each CDR3. D genes are given only for firm matches. The listing skips clone size in some rows; elsewhere it reads once, few, many or a size class.

abundance: -
j_gene: TRBJ1-2
d_gene: TRBD1
v_gene: TRBV4-1
CDR3aa: CASSQLPGTGYGYTF
CDR3nt: TGCGCCAGCAGCCAACTCCCCGGGACAGGTTATGGCTACACCTTC

abundance: -
j_gene: TRBJ2-7
d_gene: TRBD1
v_gene: TRBV19
CDR3aa: CASSVRDSYEQYF
CDR3nt: TGTGCCAGTAGTGTCCGGGACAGCTACGAGCAGTACTTC

abundance: -
j_gene: TRBJ1-3
d_gene: TRBD1
v_gene: TRBV10-2
CDR3aa: CASSQTGGSGNTIYF
CDR3nt: TGCGCCAGCAGTCAGACAGGGGGCTCTGGAAACACCATATATTTT

abundance: once
j_gene: TRBJ1-4
d_gene: -
v_gene: TRBV5-1
CDR3aa: CASSPDPRGSNEKLFF
CDR3nt: TGCGCCAGCAGCCCCGACCCCCGAGGCTCTAATGAAAAACTGTTTTTT

abundance: few
j_gene: TRBJ2-7
d_gene: -
v_gene: TRBV21-1
CDR3aa: CANSKVKGIYYEQYF
CDR3nt: TGTGCCAACAGCAAAGTGAAGGGGATTTACTACGAGCAGTACTTC

abundance: -
j_gene: TRBJ2-7
d_gene: TRBD2
v_gene: TRBV7-8
CDR3aa: CASSNTLAGDQAEQYF
CDR3nt: TGTGCCAGCAGCAACACACTAGCGGGAGACCAGGCGGAGCAGTACTTC

abundance: -
j_gene: TRBJ2-1
d_gene: -
v_gene: TRBV11-2
CDR3aa: CASSLVRDNGEQFF
CDR3nt: TGTGCCAGCAGCTTAGTCCGGGACAACGGTGAGCAGTTCTTC

abundance: few
j_gene: TRBJ1-2
d_gene: -
v_gene: TRBV7-9
CDR3aa: CASSLAGGRDGYTF
CDR3nt: TGTGCCAGCAGCTTAGCGGGGGGACGGGATGGCTACACCTTC

abundance: -
j_gene: TRBJ2-5
d_gene: -
v_gene: TRBV7-3
CDR3aa: CASSHGHTSKETQYF
CDR3nt: TGTGCCAGCAGCCACGGACACACCTCCAAAGAGACCCAGTACTTC

abundance: few
j_gene: TRBJ1-3
d_gene: -
v_gene: TRBV6-5
CDR3aa: CASNEGYKGNTIYF
CDR3nt: TGTGCCAGCAACGAGGGCTATAAGGGAAACACCATATATTTT

abundance: -
j_gene: TRBJ1-2
d_gene: -
v_gene: TRBV7-2
CDR3aa: CASSPRQSLYGYTF
CDR3nt: TGTGCCAGCAGCCCCCGTCAGTCCCTCTATGGCTACACCTTC

abundance: -
j_gene: TRBJ2-5
d_gene: TRBD2
v_gene: TRBV10-2
CDR3aa: CASSIGGETQYF
CDR3nt: TGCGCCAGCAGCATCGGGGGGGAGACCCAGTACTTC

abundance: -
j_gene: TRBJ1-5
d_gene: TRBD1
v_gene: TRBV7-2
CDR3aa: CASSPTGGGNQPQHF
CDR3nt: TGTGCCAGCAGCCCGACAGGGGGTGGCAATCAGCCCCAGCATTTT

abundance: once
j_gene: TRBJ1-4
d_gene: -
v_gene: TRBV5-5
CDR3aa: CASSLFTGPIEKLFF
CDR3nt: TGTGCCAGCAGCTTGTTTACAGGGCCGATCGAAAAACTGTTTTTT

abundance: -
j_gene: TRBJ2-7
d_gene: -
v_gene: TRBV19
CDR3aa: CASSPDRSEQYF
CDR3nt: TGTGCCAGTAGTCCAGACAGGAGTGAGCAGTACTTC

abundance: -
j_gene: TRBJ2-3
d_gene: -
v_gene: TRBV4-1
CDR3aa: CASSQGLGGSTDTQYF
CDR3nt: TGCGCCAGCAGCCAAGGGTTAGGGGGAAGCACAGATACGCAGTATTTT

abundance: -
j_gene: TRBJ2-5
d_gene: TRBD2
v_gene: TRBV7-4
CDR3aa: CASSLPQLAGEETQYF
CDR3nt: TGTGCCAGCAGCCTACCCCAGCTAGCGGGAGAAGAGACCCAGTACTTC

abundance: -
j_gene: TRBJ1-6
d_gene: TRBD1
v_gene: TRBV19
CDR3aa: CASDPGQYNSPLHF
CDR3nt: TGTGCCAGTGACCCGGGACAGTATAATTCACCCCTCCACTTT

abundance: once
j_gene: TRBJ2-6
d_gene: -
v_gene: TRBV27
CDR3aa: CASRSTGAGANVLTF
CDR3nt: TGTGCCAGCAGATCAACAGGAGCTGGGGCCAACGTCCTGACTTTC

abundance: -
j_gene: TRBJ2-2
d_gene: TRBD2
v_gene: TRBV7-6
CDR3aa: CASSPPRREGGNTGELFF
CDR3nt: TGTGCCAGCAGCCCCCCCCGGCGGGAGGGCGGGAACACCGGGGAGCTGTTTTTT

abundance: -
j_gene: TRBJ2-3
d_gene: -
v_gene: TRBV4-3
CDR3aa: CASSQVTGTDTQYF
CDR3nt: TGCGCCAGCAGCCAAGTGACTGGCACAGATACGCAGTATTTT

abundance: -
j_gene: TRBJ1-2
d_gene: TRBD1
v_gene: TRBV2
CDR3aa: CASSGGQGTGYTF
CDR3nt: TGTGCCAGCAGTGGGGGACAGGGGACTGGCTACACCTTC

abundance: once
j_gene: TRBJ1-6
d_gene: -
v_gene: TRBV25-1
CDR3aa: CASSEAVDNSPLHF
CDR3nt: TGTGCCAGCAGTGAAGCCGTAGATAATTCACCCCTCCACTTT

abundance: -
j_gene: TRBJ2-1
d_gene: TRBD2
v_gene: TRBV7-6
CDR3aa: CASSRTGTSGRVYNEQFF
CDR3nt: TGTGCCAGCAGTCGAACCGGGACTAGCGGGAGGGTCTACAATGAGCAGTTCTTC

abundance: -
j_gene: TRBJ2-3
d_gene: TRBD1
v_gene: TRBV20-1
CDR3aa: CSGTTGYTQYF
CDR3nt: TGCAGTGGAACGACAGGGTACACGCAGTATTTT

abundance: -
j_gene: TRBJ2-7
d_gene: TRBD2
v_gene: TRBV5-4
CDR3aa: CASSGRKSGRNSYEQYF
CDR3nt: TGTGCCAGCAGCGGGCGGAAGAGCGGGAGGAACTCCTACGAGCAGTACTTC

abundance: -
j_gene: TRBJ1-6
d_gene: TRBD1
v_gene: TRBV18
CDR3aa: CASSIQGASPLHF
CDR3nt: TGTGCCAGCTCAATACAGGGGGCTTCACCCCTCCACTTT

abundance: -
j_gene: TRBJ2-3
d_gene: TRBD2
v_gene: TRBV19
CDR3aa: CASSLGLAGGPDTQYF
CDR3nt: TGTGCCAGTAGTCTGGGACTAGCGGGGGGTCCAGATACGCAGTATTTT

abundance: -
j_gene: TRBJ2-3
d_gene: TRBD1
v_gene: TRBV5-4
CDR3aa: CASRRGQDASTDTQYF
CDR3nt: TGTGCCAGCAGACGTGGACAGGACGCTAGCACAGATACGCAGTATTTT

abundance: few
j_gene: TRBJ1-4
d_gene: -
v_gene: TRBV5-1
CDR3aa: CASSLLGRGGNEKLFF
CDR3nt: TGCGCCAGCAGCTTGCTTGGGCGCGGGGGTAATGAAAAACTGTTTTTT

abundance: once
j_gene: TRBJ2-3
d_gene: TRBD2
v_gene: TRBV7-2
CDR3aa: CASSLAGGPTDTQYF
CDR3nt: TGTGCCAGCAGCTTAGCGGGAGGGCCTACAGATACGCAGTATTTT

abundance: -
j_gene: TRBJ2-5
d_gene: -
v_gene: TRBV9
CDR3aa: CASSVGGGEQETQYF
CDR3nt: TGTGCCAGCAGCGTGGGCGGGGGCGAACAAGAGACCCAGTACTTC

abundance: -
j_gene: TRBJ1-4
d_gene: TRBD1
v_gene: TRBV29-1
CDR3aa: CSVARVGTGNNEKLFF
CDR3nt: TGCAGCGTCGCGAGAGTGGGGACAGGGAATAATGAAAAACTGTTTTTT

abundance: -
j_gene: TRBJ1-2
d_gene: TRBD1
v_gene: TRBV5-4
CDR3aa: CASSGRDRGNYGYTF
CDR3nt: TGTGCCAGCAGCGGTAGGGACAGGGGAAACTATGGCTACACCTTC

abundance: -
j_gene: TRBJ2-7
d_gene: -
v_gene: TRBV29-1
CDR3aa: CSVGRELGEQYF
CDR3nt: TGCAGCGTTGGGCGGGAACTTGGCGAGCAGTACTTC

abundance: -
j_gene: TRBJ2-7
d_gene: -
v_gene: TRBV2
CDR3aa: CASSETPTYEQYF
CDR3nt: TGTGCCAGCTCAGAGACTCCCACCTACGAGCAGTACTTC

abundance: many
j_gene: TRBJ2-1
d_gene: -
v_gene: TRBV7-9
CDR3aa: CASSILTSSEQFF
CDR3nt: TGTGCCAGCAGCATCTTGACTAGTTCTGAGCAGTTCTTC

abundance: -
j_gene: TRBJ1-6
d_gene: -
v_gene: TRBV5-5
CDR3aa: CASSLARTRNSPLHF
CDR3nt: TGTGCCAGCAGCTTGGCCAGGACTAGGAATTCACCCCTCCACTTT

abundance: -
j_gene: TRBJ1-2
d_gene: TRBD1
v_gene: TRBV13
CDR3aa: CASSLGGQGFNYGYTF
CDR3nt: TGTGCCAGCAGCTTAGGCGGACAGGGATTTAACTATGGCTACACCTTC

abundance: -
j_gene: TRBJ2-3
d_gene: -
v_gene: TRBV24-1
CDR3aa: CATSDFVAGGTDTQYF
CDR3nt: TGTGCCACCAGTGATTTCGTGGCAGGTGGCACAGATACGCAGTATTTT

abundance: -
j_gene: TRBJ2-1
d_gene: TRBD2
v_gene: TRBV10-1
CDR3aa: CASSDLAGDNEQFF
CDR3nt: TGCGCCAGCAGTGACCTTGCGGGAGACAATGAGCAGTTCTTC

abundance: -
j_gene: TRBJ1-4
d_gene: TRBD1
v_gene: TRBV27
CDR3aa: CASSQRQGSIEKLFF
CDR3nt: TGTGCCAGCAGTCAGAGACAGGGTTCAATTGAAAAACTGTTTTTT

abundance: -
j_gene: TRBJ2-7
d_gene: -
v_gene: TRBV10-2
CDR3aa: CASSYGQSYEQYF
CDR3nt: TGCGCCAGCTCCTACGGACAGTCCTACGAGCAGTACTTC

abundance: -
j_gene: TRBJ2-1
d_gene: TRBD2
v_gene: TRBV5-6
CDR3aa: CASSLRTSGRSSYNEQFF
CDR3nt: TGTGCCAGCAGCTTGCGGACTAGCGGGAGGAGCTCCTACAATGAGCAGTTCTTC

abundance: once
j_gene: TRBJ1-4
d_gene: -
v_gene: TRBV18
CDR3aa: CASSPRSLDSRGEKLFF
CDR3nt: TGTGCCAGCTCACCACGAAGTTTGGACAGTCGGGGTGAAAAACTGTTTTTT

abundance: few
j_gene: TRBJ1-2
d_gene: TRBD1
v_gene: TRBV15
CDR3aa: CATSRAGQGSGYTF
CDR3nt: TGTGCCACCAGCAGGGCGGGACAGGGGTCTGGCTACACCTTC

abundance: -
j_gene: TRBJ1-5
d_gene: TRBD1
v_gene: TRBV6-2/TRBV6-3
CDR3aa: CASSRGTDLKPQHF
CDR3nt: TGTGCCAGCAGTAGAGGGACAGACCTGAAGCCCCAGCATTTT

abundance: -
j_gene: TRBJ1-2
d_gene: -
v_gene: TRBV28
CDR3aa: CASSPGTLWGYTF
CDR3nt: TGTGCCAGCAGTCCTGGGACTCTATGGGGCTACACCTTC

abundance: once
j_gene: TRBJ1-6
d_gene: TRBD1
v_gene: TRBV29-1
CDR3aa: CSAGQDNSPLHF
CDR3nt: TGCAGCGCCGGACAGGACAATTCACCCCTCCACTTT

abundance: -
j_gene: TRBJ2-5
d_gene: -
v_gene: TRBV7-3
CDR3aa: CASSPDGGRETQYF
CDR3nt: TGTGCCAGCAGCCCCGACGGGGGTAGAGAGACCCAGTACTTC